This T cell receptor (beta chain) stems from a study of blood T cell repertoires in COVID-19. Sequenced by immunoSEQ multiplex PCR; TCRdb stores in-frame clones only, minus some. The table has about 210,000 clones, around 91% seen once. A remark on this clone: Other nucleotide sequences from this sample produce the same CDR3.

V lost 3 bases to trimming and J lost 7 bases, with 10 bases between them. The germline V gene has CDR1 LNHDA and CDR2 SQIVND (reference sequence). The CDR3 consists of 13 residues. The source material was peripheral blood. The TCR sequence derives from a woman aged 35 to 49 with acute or convalescent COVID-19. The rearrangement joins TRBV19 to TRBJ1-5, with D possibly TRBD1 on 6 matching bases. The CDR3 is CASSIRGSQPQHF. In nucleotides, the CDR3 is TGTGCCAGTAGTATCAGGGGTTCGCAGCCCCAGCATTTT.